This TCR beta chain was captured by sequencing in a study of blood T cells in healthy people across ages. On the study more broadly: The capture of about one barcoded beta molecule per two T cells was achieved by template switching. Study-wide points: In older individuals, TCR beta diversity per million T cells was lower, falling roughly linearly with age.

Donors gave roughly 10 milliliters of peripheral blood apiece. There were at least 6 micrograms of total RNA extracted from every sample. The germline CDR1 and CDR2 sequences are SGDLS and YYNGEE. Trimming took off 0 bases at V and 0 bases at J, with 13 bases between the two ends. The CDR3 has 17 amino acids. In this sample, this clonotype turned up a few times. What it recognizes is unknown. PCR was performed a second time for roughly 7 to 12 cycles using a sample-barcoded 5' primer and a J-beta primer mix. TCRdb ran MiXCR on the 5' RACE reads and lists one entry per CDR3 protein. In the table there are approximately 800,000 distinct CDR3 sequences, just over 55% of which are singletons.

J is TRBJ2-1 and V is TRBV9; D gene unclear. The clonotype comes from a man in his forties in good health. Sample: blood. For the CDR3, the DNA is TGTGCCAGCAGCGTAGAGTTAAGGCAGGTCTCCTACAATGAGCAGTTCTTC. It yields the protein CASSVELRQVSYNEQFF.